These T cell receptor beta chains were read from a single sample in a study of CD8+ T cells in alopecia areata. The protocol was immunoSEQ multiplex PCR, while the TCRdb copy is restricted to in-frame clones and leaves out a portion. The sample lists about 200,000 clones; approximately 60% were seen once. What was sequenced was CD8+ T cells sorted from blood. These receptors all come from a human donor in good health. CDR3s include the opening cysteine and the closing phenylalanine or tryptophan. D genes are given only for firm matches. A clone size is listed for some rows: how often the clone was seen (once, few, many), or a class if it is expanded.

TRBV5-1	once	TRBJ2-7	-	CASSLIWEEMGEQYF	TGCGCCAGCAGCTTGATCTGGGAAGAGATGGGGGAGCAGTACTTC
TRBV19	-	TRBJ1-6	TRBD1	CASSPNRGGPVVDSPLHF	TGTGCCAGTAGCCCGAACAGGGGGGGACCGGTCGTGGATTCACCCCTCCACTTT
TRBV7-2	many	TRBJ2-1	TRBD2	CASSLGLAGGRNEQFF	TGTGCCAGCAGCTTAGGGCTAGCGGGGGGGCGCAATGAGCAGTTCTTC
TRBV4-1	few	TRBJ2-5	TRBD1	CASSHSPRTGVKTQYF	TGCGCCAGCAGCCATTCCCCCCGGACAGGGGTAAAGACCCAGTACTTC
TRBV9	-	TRBJ1-1	-	CASSVGPRTEAFF	TGTGCCAGCAGCGTAGGCCCGCGCACTGAAGCTTTCTTT
TRBV7-8	-	TRBJ2-2	TRBD2	CASSLGSPISGGRDTGELFF	TGTGCCAGCAGCTTAGGATCGCCGATTAGCGGGGGGCGGGACACCGGGGAGCTGTTTTTT
TRBV5-8	few	TRBJ2-3	-	CASSYPTPSTDTQYF	TGTGCCAGCAGCTACCCGACTCCTAGCACAGATACGCAGTATTTT
TRBV27	-	TRBJ2-3	-	CASYGADTQYF	TGTGCCAGCTATGGGGCAGATACGCAGTATTTT
TRBV16	-	TRBJ2-7	-	CASSQRGGEQYF	TGTGCCAGCAGCCAAAGGGGAGGAGAGCAGTACTTC
TRBV27	-	TRBJ1-4	-	CASSARQMAVPNEKLFF	TGTGCCAGCAGCGCCCGCCAGATGGCGGTACCTAATGAAAAACTGTTTTTT